A selection of T cell receptor beta chains follows, all from one sample in a study of spatial heterogeneity in lung cancer. TCRdb re-analysed the 5' RACE reads in MiXCR, keeping a single row per CDR3 protein. The repertoire includes about 3,800 distinct CDR3 sequences, 30% to 40% of them detected once, and around 24% sits in the top ten. The input for sequencing was lung tumor tissue, taken at surgery. The source of these receptors is a male donor with early-stage non-small cell lung cancer. The CDR3 runs from the conserved cysteine through the conserved F or W. A D gene is named only where the DNA matches it firmly. A clone size is listed for some rows: how often the clone was seen (once, few, many), or a class if it is expanded.

cdr3_aa cdr3_nt v_call clone_size j_call d_call
CSAIPGDRPYEQYF TGCAGTGCTATCCCCGGGGACCGGCCCTACGAGCAGTACTTC TRBV20-1 large TRBJ2-7 NA
CASSLGEGLREQYF TGCGCCAGCAGCCTAGGGGAAGGACTGCGCGAGCAGTACTTC TRBV4-1 NA TRBJ2-7 NA
CASSQAGTGKSTQYF TGCGCCAGCAGCCAAGCCGGGACCGGGAAGAGTACGCAGTATTTT TRBV4-1 few TRBJ2-3 NA
CASSSAVAKNIQYF TGTGCCAGCAGCTCAGCGGTAGCCAAAAACATTCAGTACTTC TRBV7-2 NA TRBJ2-4 NA
CASSTGTGHTDTQYF TGTGCCAGCAGCACCGGGACAGGTCATACAGATACGCAGTATTTT TRBV11-3 NA TRBJ2-3 TRBD1
CASSQGGASGRGETQYF TGCGCCAGCAGCCAAGGCGGCGCAAGCGGGAGGGGGGAGACCCAGTACTTC TRBV4-3 NA TRBJ2-5 TRBD2
CASTLREGDTQYF TGTGCCAGCACCTTACGAGAGGGGGATACGCAGTATTTT TRBV7-2 many TRBJ2-3 NA
CSSTPRFDEQFF TGCAGTTCCACCCCCCGATTCGATGAGCAGTTCTTC TRBV20-1 NA TRBJ2-1 NA
CASREPGQVLSGANVLTF TGTGCCAGCAGAGAACCGGGACAGGTCCTCTCTGGGGCCAACGTCCTGACTTTC TRBV28 medium-sized TRBJ2-6 TRBD1
CASSLSAGAPYF TGTGCCAGCAGTTTATCGGCGGGGGCCCCGTACTTC TRBV12-3/TRBV12-4 NA TRBJ2-5 NA
CATSESIYRDTQYF TGTGCCACCAGTGAATCGATTTACAGGGACACGCAGTATTTT TRBV24-1 NA TRBJ2-3 NA
CAGRQGNSSPLHF TGTGCCGGTCGACAGGGAAATTCTTCACCCCTCCACTTT TRBV28 NA TRBJ1-6 TRBD1
CASSEGRDIPYNEQFF TGTGCCAGCAGCGAGGGACGGGACATCCCCTACAATGAGCAGTTCTTC TRBV9 medium-sized TRBJ2-1 NA
CASSYSRNSGYNEQFF TGTGCCAGCAGTTACTCCCGGAATAGCGGATACAATGAGCAGTTCTTC TRBV6-2/TRBV6-3 NA TRBJ2-1 NA
CASSLGQGSTDTQYF TGTGCCAGCAGCTTGGGGCAGGGAAGCACAGATACGCAGTATTTT TRBV5-4 NA TRBJ2-3 NA
CATSFDLGADTQYF TGTGCCACCAGTTTCGACCTGGGGGCAGATACGCAGTATTTT TRBV12-3/TRBV12-4 NA TRBJ2-3 NA
CASCYALGTAFYEQYF TGTGCCAGCTGCTATGCCCTCGGGACAGCCTTTTACGAGCAGTACTTC TRBV6-2/TRBV6-3 NA TRBJ2-7 TRBD1
CASSPLSGRNDNEQFF TGTGCCAGCAGTCCCCTTAGCGGGAGGAACGATAATGAGCAGTTCTTC TRBV6-5 large TRBJ2-1 TRBD2
CRLVSGSYNEQFF TGCAGACTCGTTAGCGGGTCCTACAATGAGCAGTTCTTC TRBV20-1 few TRBJ2-1 TRBD2
CASSSSMYNEQFF TGTGCCAGCAGCTCCTCCATGTACAATGAGCAGTTCTTC TRBV11-2 NA TRBJ2-1 NA
CASTPGPKNIQYF TGTGCCAGTACCCCAGGCCCCAAAAACATTCAGTACTTC TRBV19 NA TRBJ2-4 NA
CASSTSPPGILGQYF TGTGCCAGCAGCACTTCACCCCCAGGCATTTTGGGGCAGTACTTC TRBV7-2 few TRBJ2-7 NA
CASSLTSGYEQYF TGTGCCAGCAGCCTCACTAGCGGATACGAGCAGTACTTC TRBV3-1 NA TRBJ2-7 TRBD2
CASSSGRDSSTDTQYF TGCGCCAGCAGCTCAGGTCGGGACAGCAGCACAGATACGCAGTATTTT TRBV5-1 NA TRBJ2-3 TRBD1
CASRAGTPTDTQYF TGTGCCAGCAGGGCCGGGACACCCACAGATACGCAGTATTTT TRBV6-2/TRBV6-3 NA TRBJ2-3 NA
CASSLAGLGYTEAFF TGTGCCAGCAGCCTCGCGGGGCTCGGGTACACTGAAGCTTTCTTT TRBV7-2 medium-sized TRBJ1-1 NA
CASSPGPNTDTQYF TGTGCCAGCAGCCCCGGGCCAAACACAGATACGCAGTATTTT TRBV7-2 few TRBJ2-3 NA
CASPDQGSGANVLTF TGTGCCAGCCCGGATCAAGGCTCTGGGGCCAACGTCCTGACTTTC TRBV7-8 NA TRBJ2-6 NA
CASSLGGLGYNEQFF TGTGCCAGCTCCCTTGGTGGGCTCGGTTACAATGAGCAGTTCTTC TRBV18 once TRBJ2-1 NA
CASSFAGSYEQYF TGTGCCAGCAGTTTCGCAGGGTCCTACGAGCAGTACTTC TRBV27 medium-sized TRBJ2-7 NA
CASRSPREQFF TGTGCCAGCAGATCCCCGAGGGAGCAGTTCTTC TRBV28 NA TRBJ2-1 NA
CASSPNRGYEQYF TGTGCCAGCAGTCCAAATCGAGGCTACGAGCAGTACTTC TRBV28 NA TRBJ2-7 NA
CASSPFPGTSGIGDTQYF TGTGCCAGCAGCCCTTTCCCAGGTACCAGCGGGATAGGAGATACGCAGTATTTT TRBV28 NA TRBJ2-3 TRBD2
CASSLDRGAYNEQFF TGTGCCAGCAGCTTGGACAGGGGGGCCTACAATGAGCAGTTCTTC TRBV7-2 NA TRBJ2-1 TRBD1
CASSSQTGRYEQYF TGTGCCAGCAGCTCCCAGACAGGGAGGTACGAGCAGTACTTC TRBV28 once TRBJ2-7 NA
CASSPPGTKETQYF TGTGCCAGCAGCCCGCCAGGGACTAAAGAGACCCAGTACTTC TRBV5-4 once TRBJ2-5 TRBD2
CASSRSSQVHEQYF TGTGCCAGCAGCCGATCAAGCCAGGTACACGAGCAGTACTTC TRBV7-2 large TRBJ2-7 NA
CASSIDREETQYF TGTGCCAGCAGCATCGACAGGGAAGAGACCCAGTACTTC TRBV5-4 large TRBJ2-5 TRBD1
CASSIDLGTAYEQYF TGTGCCAGTAGTATAGATTTGGGGACAGCCTACGAGCAGTACTTC TRBV19 NA TRBJ2-7 TRBD1
CSCLSGVRYEQYF TGCAGCTGTCTCAGCGGGGTACGGTACGAGCAGTACTTC TRBV20-1 medium-sized TRBJ2-7 TRBD2
CASSLSPPGRVPEQYF TGTGCCAGCAGTCTTAGCCCTCCGGGCAGGGTCCCCGAGCAGTACTTC TRBV7-2 NA TRBJ2-7 NA
CASSSSTGQGVGYGYTF TGTGCCAGCAGTTCCTCGACGGGACAGGGGGTCGGCTATGGCTACACCTTC TRBV28 few TRBJ1-2 TRBD1
CASSQGQNIAKNIQYF TGTGCCAGCAGCCAGGGACAGAACATAGCCAAAAACATTCAGTACTTC TRBV5-4 few TRBJ2-4 TRBD1
CASSIPAAAYEQYF TGTGCCAGCAGTATACCAGCCGCTGCCTACGAGCAGTACTTC TRBV28 NA TRBJ2-7 NA
CASSLEMGYEQYF TGTGCCAGCAGTTTAGAGATGGGCTACGAGCAGTACTTC TRBV28 NA TRBJ2-7 NA
CSASREISYNEQFF TGCAGTGCTAGCAGGGAGATCTCCTACAATGAGCAGTTCTTC TRBV20-1 NA TRBJ2-1 NA
CASSWDLGGEQFF TGTGCCAGCAGTTGGGACCTCGGAGGTGAGCAGTTCTTC TRBV27 few TRBJ2-1 NA
CASSLGGSGRELFF TGTGCCAGCAGCTTAGGAGGGAGCGGTCGGGAGCTGTTTTTT TRBV11-2 NA TRBJ2-2 NA
CASSPRRGTEAFF TGTGCCAGCAGCCCCCGTCGGGGGACTGAAGCTTTCTTT TRBV7-3 medium-sized TRBJ1-1 NA
CASSLAGYSYEQYF TGTGCCAGCAGTTTGGCAGGCTACTCCTACGAGCAGTACTTC TRBV12-3/TRBV12-4 NA TRBJ2-7 NA
CASSLADGGFNEQYF TGTGCCAGCAGCTTAGCGGACGGGGGTTTCAACGAGCAGTACTTC TRBV7-2 NA TRBJ2-7 NA
CARDRHPYEQYF TGTGCCAGAGACAGGCACCCCTACGAGCAGTACTTC TRBV7-8 hyperexpanded TRBJ2-7 NA